This T cell receptor (beta chain) was retrieved from a study of blood T cell repertoires in COVID-19. The overall study: PBMCs, B-cell-depleted T cells, or T cells were the source of the cDNA or gDNA that made up the material.

This CDR3 comprises 14 residues. Sequencing used immunoSEQ multiplex PCR; TCRdb keeps in-frame clones, though not all of them. Altogether 200,000 to 250,000 clones are present, roughly nine tenths being singletons, with the ten largest covering approximately 10%. The chain combines TRBV21-1 with TRBJ2-7; TRBD1 is the table's D call and was not checked against the DNA. TRBV21-1 is a listed pseudogene. This clonotype was obtained from a woman aged 45-59 years with COVID-19, enrolled during active disease. The sample was peripheral blood. The CDR3 reads CASSKAWAAYEQYV. The CDR3 DNA reads TGTGCCAGCAGCAAAGCGTGGGCAGCCTACGAGCAGTACGTC.